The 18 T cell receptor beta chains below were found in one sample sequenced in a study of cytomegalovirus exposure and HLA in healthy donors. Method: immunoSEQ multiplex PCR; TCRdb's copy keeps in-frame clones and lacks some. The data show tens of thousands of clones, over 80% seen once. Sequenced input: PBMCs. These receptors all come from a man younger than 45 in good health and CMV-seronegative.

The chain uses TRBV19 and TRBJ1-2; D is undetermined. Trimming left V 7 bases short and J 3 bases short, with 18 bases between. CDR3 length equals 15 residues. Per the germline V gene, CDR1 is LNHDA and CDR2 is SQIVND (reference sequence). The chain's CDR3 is CASTQKAGYDYGYTF. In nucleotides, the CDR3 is TGTGCCAGTACCCAAAAGGCAGGATATGACTATGGCTACACCTTC.

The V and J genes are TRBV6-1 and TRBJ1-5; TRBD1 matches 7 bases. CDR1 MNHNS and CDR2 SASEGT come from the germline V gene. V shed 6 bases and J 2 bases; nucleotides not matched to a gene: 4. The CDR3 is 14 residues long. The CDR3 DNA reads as TGTGCCAGCAGCAAAACAGGGGGCAATCAGCCCCAGCATTTT. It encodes CASSKTGGNQPQHF.

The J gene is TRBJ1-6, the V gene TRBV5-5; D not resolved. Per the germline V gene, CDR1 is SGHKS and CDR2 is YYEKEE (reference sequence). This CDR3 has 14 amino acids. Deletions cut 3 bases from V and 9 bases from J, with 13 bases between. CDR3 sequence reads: CASSSYLSRSPLHF. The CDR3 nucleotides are TGTGCCAGCAGCTCTTATCTGTCGCGTTCACCCCTCCACTTT.

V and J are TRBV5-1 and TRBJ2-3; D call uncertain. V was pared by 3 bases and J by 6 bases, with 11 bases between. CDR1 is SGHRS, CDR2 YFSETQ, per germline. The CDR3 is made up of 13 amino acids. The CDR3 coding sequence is TGCGCCAGCAGCTCGCTTAGCCCCGATACGCAGTATTTT. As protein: CASSSLSPDTQYF.

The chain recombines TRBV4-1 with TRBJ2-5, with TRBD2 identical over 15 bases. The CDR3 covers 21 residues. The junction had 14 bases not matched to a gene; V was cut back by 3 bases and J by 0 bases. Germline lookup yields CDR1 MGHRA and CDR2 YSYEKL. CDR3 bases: TGCGCCAGCAGCCACCCCGCCCGGACTAGCGGGGGGGATATGTACCAAGAGACCCAGTACTTC. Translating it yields CASSHPARTSGGDMYQETQYF.

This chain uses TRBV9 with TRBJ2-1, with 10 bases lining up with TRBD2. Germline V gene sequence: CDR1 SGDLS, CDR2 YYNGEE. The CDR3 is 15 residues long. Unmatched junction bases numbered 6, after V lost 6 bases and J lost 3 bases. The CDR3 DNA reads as TGTGCCAGCAACATAGGACTAGCGGACTACAATGAGCAGTTCTTC. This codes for CASNIGLADYNEQFF.

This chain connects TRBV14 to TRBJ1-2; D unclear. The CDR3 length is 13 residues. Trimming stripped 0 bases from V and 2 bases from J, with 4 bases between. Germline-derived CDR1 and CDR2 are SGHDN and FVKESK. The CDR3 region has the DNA TGTGCCAGCAGCCAAGACAGGAACTATGGCTACACCTTC. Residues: CASSQDRNYGYTF.

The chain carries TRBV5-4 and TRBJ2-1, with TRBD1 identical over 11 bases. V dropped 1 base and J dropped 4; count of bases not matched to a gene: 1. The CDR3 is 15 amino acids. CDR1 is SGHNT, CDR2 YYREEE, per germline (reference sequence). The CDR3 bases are TGTGCCAGCAGCTTGAGGGACAGGGGGTACAATGAGCAGTTCTTC. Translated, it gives CASSLRDRGYNEQFF. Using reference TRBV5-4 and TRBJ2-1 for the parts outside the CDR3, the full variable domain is ETGVTQSPTHLIKTRGQQVTLRCSSQSGHNTVSWYQQALGQGPQFIFQYYREEENGRGNFPPRFSGLQFPNYSSELNVNALELDDSALYLCASSLRDRGYNEQFFGPGTRLTVL.

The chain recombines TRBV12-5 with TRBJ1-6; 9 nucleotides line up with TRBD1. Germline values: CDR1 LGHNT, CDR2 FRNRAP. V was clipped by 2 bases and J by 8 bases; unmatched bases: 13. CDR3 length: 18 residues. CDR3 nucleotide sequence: TGTGCTAGTGGTTTGCCCTTACCCGGGACAGGGCTCCATTCACCCCTCCACTTT. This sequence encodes CASGLPLPGTGLHSPLHF.

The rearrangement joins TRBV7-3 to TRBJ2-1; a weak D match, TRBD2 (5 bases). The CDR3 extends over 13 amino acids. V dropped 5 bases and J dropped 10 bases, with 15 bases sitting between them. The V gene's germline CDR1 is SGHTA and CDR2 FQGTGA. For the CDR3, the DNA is TGTGCCAGCAGCCGCGAACCAGCGGTGGAGCAGTTCTTC. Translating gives CASSREPAVEQFF.

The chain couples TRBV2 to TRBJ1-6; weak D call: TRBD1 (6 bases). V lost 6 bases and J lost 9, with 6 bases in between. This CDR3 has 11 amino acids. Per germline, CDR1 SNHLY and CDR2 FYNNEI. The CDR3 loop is CASRQGSPLHF. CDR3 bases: TGTGCCAGCAGACAGGGTTCACCCCTCCACTTT. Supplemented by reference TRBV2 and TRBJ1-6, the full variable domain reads EPEVTQTPSHQVTQMGQEVILRCVPISNHLYFYWYRQILGQKVEFLVSFYNNEISEKSEIFDDQFSVERPDGSNFTLKIRSTKLEDSAMYFCASRQGSPLHFGNGTRLTVT.

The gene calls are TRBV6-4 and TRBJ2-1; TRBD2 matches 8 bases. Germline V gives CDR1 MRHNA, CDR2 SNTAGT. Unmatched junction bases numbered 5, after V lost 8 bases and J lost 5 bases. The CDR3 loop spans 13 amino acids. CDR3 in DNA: TGTGCCAGCTCTTCGACTAGCGACAATGAGCAGTTCTTC. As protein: CASSSTSDNEQFF.

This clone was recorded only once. The CDR3 DNA sequence: TGTGCCAGCAGTGGGTTGGCTAGGGAGACCCAGTACTTC. Its protein is CASSGLARETQYF. The rearrangement uses TRBV6-5 and TRBJ2-5; D gene unclear. The CDR3 spans 13 residues. Germline V lookup: CDR1 MNHEY, CDR2 SVGAGI. V was shortened by 5 bases and J by 5 bases, with 12 bases between the two germline ends.

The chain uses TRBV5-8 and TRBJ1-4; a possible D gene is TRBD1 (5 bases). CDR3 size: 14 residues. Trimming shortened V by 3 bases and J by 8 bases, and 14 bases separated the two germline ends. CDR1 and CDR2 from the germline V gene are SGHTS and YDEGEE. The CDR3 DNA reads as TGTGCCAGCAGCTGGCGCCCAGGGCAGGAAAAACTGTTTTTT. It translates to CASSWRPGQEKLFF.

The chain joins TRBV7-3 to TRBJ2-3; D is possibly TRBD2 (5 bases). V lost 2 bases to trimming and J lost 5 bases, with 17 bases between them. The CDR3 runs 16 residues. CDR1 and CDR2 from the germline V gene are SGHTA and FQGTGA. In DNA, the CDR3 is TGTGCCAGCAGCTTATTTGCGGGTCCTCTGCTAGATACGCAGTATTTT. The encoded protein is CASSLFAGPLLDTQYF.

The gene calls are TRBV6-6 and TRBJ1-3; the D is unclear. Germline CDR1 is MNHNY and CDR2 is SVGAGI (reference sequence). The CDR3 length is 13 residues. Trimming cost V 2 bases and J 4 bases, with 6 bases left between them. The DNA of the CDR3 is TGTGCCAGCAGTTACGGGCTAGGAAACACCATATATTTT. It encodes CASSYGLGNTIYF.

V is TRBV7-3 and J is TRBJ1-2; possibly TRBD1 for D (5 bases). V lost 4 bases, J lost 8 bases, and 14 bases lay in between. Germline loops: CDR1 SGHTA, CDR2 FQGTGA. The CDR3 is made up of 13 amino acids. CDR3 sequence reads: CASSSDRRQGYTF. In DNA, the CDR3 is TGTGCCAGCAGCTCCGACAGACGTCAGGGCTACACCTTC.

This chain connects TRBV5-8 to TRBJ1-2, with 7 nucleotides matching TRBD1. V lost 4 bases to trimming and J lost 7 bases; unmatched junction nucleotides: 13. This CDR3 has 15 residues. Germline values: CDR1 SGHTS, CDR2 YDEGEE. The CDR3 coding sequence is TGTGCCAGCAGCCTGCTGGAGACAGGGAGTTTTGGCTACACCTTC. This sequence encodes CASSLLETGSFGYTF.